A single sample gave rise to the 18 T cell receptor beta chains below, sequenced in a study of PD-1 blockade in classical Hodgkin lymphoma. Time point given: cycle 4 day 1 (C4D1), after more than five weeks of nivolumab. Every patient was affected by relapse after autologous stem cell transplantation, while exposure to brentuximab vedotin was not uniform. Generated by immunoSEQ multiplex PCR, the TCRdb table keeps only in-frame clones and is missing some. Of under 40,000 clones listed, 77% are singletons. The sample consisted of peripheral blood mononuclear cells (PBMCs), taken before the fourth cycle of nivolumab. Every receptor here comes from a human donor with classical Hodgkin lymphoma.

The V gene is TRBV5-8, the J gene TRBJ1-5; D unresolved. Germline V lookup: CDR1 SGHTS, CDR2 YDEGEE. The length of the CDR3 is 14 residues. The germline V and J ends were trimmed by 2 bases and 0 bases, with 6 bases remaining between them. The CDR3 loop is CASSFGISNQPQHF. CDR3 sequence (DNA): TGTGCCAGCAGCTTCGGCATTAGCAATCAGCCCCAGCATTTT.

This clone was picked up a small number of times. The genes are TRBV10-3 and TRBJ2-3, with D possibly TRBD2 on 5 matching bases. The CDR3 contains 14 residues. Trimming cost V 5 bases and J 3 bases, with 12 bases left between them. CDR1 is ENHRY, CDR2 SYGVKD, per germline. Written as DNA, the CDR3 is TGTGCCATCAGTAGTCGGGGAGTGACAGATACGCAGTATTTT. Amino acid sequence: CAISSRGVTDTQYF.

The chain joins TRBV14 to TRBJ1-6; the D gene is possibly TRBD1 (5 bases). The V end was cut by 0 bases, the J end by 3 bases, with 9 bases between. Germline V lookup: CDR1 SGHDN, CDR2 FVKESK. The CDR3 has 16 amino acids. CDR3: CASSQDPGRYNSPLHF. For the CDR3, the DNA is TGTGCCAGCAGCCAAGATCCGGGACGCTATAATTCACCCCTCCACTTT.

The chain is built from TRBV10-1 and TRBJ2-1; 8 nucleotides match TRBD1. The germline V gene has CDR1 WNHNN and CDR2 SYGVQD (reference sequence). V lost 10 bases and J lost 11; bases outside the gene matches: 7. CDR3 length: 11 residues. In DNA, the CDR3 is TGCGCCAACACCGGACAGGGCAAGCAGTTCTTC. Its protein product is CANTGQGKQFF.

The CDR3, as DNA: TGTGCCAGCAGCTTAAAGCGTAGCAATCAGCCCCAGCATTTT. Amino acid sequence: CASSLKRSNQPQHF. The gene calls are TRBV7-2 and TRBJ1-5; D uncertain. The V gene lost 2 bases and the J gene lost 0 bases, with 5 bases spanning the gap. Germline V gene data show CDR1 as SGHTA and CDR2 as FQGNSA. This CDR3 has 14 amino acids.

The CDR3 DNA follows: TGTGCCAGCAGCAAATACAGGGAGACCCAGTACTTC. Translated, it gives CASSKYRETQYF. The V call is TRBV7-9, the J call TRBJ2-5, with a possible D match to TRBD1 (5 bases). Germline V gene sequence: CDR1 SEHNR, CDR2 FQNEAQ (reference sequence). V was shortened by 5 bases and J by 5 bases, with 9 bases between the two germline ends. The CDR3 is made up of 12 amino acids.

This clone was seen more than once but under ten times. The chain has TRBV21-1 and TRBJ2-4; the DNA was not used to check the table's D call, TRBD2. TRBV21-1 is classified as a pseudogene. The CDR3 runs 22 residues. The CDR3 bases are TGTGCCAGCAGCAAAGCTACACCTTCAAGGGGACTAGCGGGACAAGCCAAAAACATTCAGTACTTC. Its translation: CASSKATPSRGLAGQAKNIQYF.

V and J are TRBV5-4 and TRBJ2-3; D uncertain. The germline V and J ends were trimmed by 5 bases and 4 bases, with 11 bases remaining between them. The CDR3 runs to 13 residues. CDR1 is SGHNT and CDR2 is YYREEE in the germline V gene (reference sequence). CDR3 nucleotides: TGTGCCAGCAGTTCGTCGGCAGCAGATACGCAGTATTTT. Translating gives CASSSSAADTQYF.

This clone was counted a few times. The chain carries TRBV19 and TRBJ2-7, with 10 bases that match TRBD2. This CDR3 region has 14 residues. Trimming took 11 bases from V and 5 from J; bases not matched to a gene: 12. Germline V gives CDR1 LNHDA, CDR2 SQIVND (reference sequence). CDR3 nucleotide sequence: TGTGCCGCAGGACCGAGCGGGGGGGCGGACGAGCAGTACTTC. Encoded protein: CAAGPSGGADEQYF.

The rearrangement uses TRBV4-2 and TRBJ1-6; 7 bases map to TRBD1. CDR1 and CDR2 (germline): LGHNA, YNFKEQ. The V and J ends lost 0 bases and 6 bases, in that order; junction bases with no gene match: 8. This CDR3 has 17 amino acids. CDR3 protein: CASSQEDFGQANSPLHF. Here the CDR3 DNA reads TGTGCCAGCAGCCAAGAAGATTTTGGACAGGCTAATTCACCCCTCCACTTT.

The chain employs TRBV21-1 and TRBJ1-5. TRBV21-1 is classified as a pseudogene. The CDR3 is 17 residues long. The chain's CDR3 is CASSKGRETSNNQPQHF. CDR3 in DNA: TGTGCCAGCAGCAAAGGCAGGGAGACATCGAACAATCAGCCCCAGCATTTT.

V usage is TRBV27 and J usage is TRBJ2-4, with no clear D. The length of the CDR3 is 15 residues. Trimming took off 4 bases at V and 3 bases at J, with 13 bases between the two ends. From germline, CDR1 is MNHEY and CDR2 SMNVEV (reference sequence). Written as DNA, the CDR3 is TGTGCCAGCAGTTCACTTGGCCTGAGCAAAAACATTCAGTACTTC. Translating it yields CASSSLGLSKNIQYF.

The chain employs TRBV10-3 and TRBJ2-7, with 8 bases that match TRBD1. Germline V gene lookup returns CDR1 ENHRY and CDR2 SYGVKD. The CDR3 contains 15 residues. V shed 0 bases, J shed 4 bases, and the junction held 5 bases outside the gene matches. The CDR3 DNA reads TGTGCCATCAGTGAGTCGTGGACAGGGCCTTACGAGCAGTACTTC. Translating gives CAISESWTGPYEQYF.

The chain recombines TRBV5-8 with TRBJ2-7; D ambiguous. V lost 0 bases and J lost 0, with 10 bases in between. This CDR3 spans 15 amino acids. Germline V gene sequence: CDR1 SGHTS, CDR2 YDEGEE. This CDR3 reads CASSLADRSSYEQYF. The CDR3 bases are TGTGCCAGCAGCTTGGCGGACCGAAGCTCCTACGAGCAGTACTTC.

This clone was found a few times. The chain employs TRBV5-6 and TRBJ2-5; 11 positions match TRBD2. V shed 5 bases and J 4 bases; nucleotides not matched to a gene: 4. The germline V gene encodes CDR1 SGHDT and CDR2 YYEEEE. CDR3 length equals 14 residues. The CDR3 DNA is TGTGCCAGCAGTCTAGCGGGGGGAAGAGAGACCCAGTACTTC. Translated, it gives CASSLAGGRETQYF. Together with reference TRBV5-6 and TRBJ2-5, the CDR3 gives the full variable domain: DAGVTQSPTHLIKTRGQQVTLRCSPKSGHDTVSWYQQALGQGPQFIFQYYEEEERQRGNFPDRFSGHQFPNYSSELNVNALLLGDSALYLCASSLAGGRETQYFGPGTRLLVL.

CDR3 sequence reads: CSVVQGAVGYGYTF. In DNA form, the CDR3 reads TGCAGCGTTGTGCAGGGGGCGGTGGGCTATGGCTACACCTTC. This chain connects TRBV29-1 to TRBJ1-2, with 8 bases aligning to TRBD1. Losses at the gene ends were 4 bases for V and 4 bases for J; bases not matched to a gene: 8. This CDR3 is 14 amino acids long. Germline V lookup: CDR1 SQVTM, CDR2 ANQGSEA.

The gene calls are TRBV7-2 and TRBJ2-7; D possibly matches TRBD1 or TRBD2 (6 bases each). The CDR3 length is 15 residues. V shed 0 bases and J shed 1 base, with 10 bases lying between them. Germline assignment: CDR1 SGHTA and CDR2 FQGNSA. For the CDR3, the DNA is TGTGCCAGCAGCTTAGCCGTAGGGGGGTCCTACGAGCAGTACTTC. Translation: CASSLAVGGSYEQYF.

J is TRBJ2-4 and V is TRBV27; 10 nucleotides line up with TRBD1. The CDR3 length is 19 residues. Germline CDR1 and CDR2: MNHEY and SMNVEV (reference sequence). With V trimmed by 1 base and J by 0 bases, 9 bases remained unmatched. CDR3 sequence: CASSLFGQGGLKAKNIQYF. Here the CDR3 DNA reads TGTGCCAGCAGTTTATTCGGACAGGGGGGTTTAAAAGCCAAAAACATTCAGTACTTC.